This paragraph reports one TCR beta chain. This specimen belongs to a study of response to subunit inactivated influenza vaccine. In TCRdb, the RT-PCR reads were re-called with MiXCR into one record per CDR3 protein. This sample has about 570,000 distinct CDR3 sequences, with 11% found just once. V was cut by 0 bases and J by 2 bases, with 11 bases left in between. CDR1 is MNHEY, CDR2 SVGAGI, per germline. This CDR3 is built from 15 residues. These data were also filed under a second study, of T cells expressing NK-cell markers. From that second work: UMI-tagged 5'RACE template switching yielded the TCR beta cDNA. Repertoire data for TCR beta were derived from sorted T cells (CD3+CD56+NKG2C+, CD3+CD56+NKG2C- and CD3+CD56-NKG2C+). Several experiments added an anti-gamma-delta TCR antibody to sort only alpha-beta TCR T cells. The contribution of dominant NKG2C+ clonotypes to CD8+ T cells in roughly 6 donors was roughly 1.0-8%. In four donors, these clonotypes also led the CD3+CD56-NKG2C+ fraction.

The receptor was derived from a man aged 45 to 65 who received an inactivated influenza vaccine. This rearrangement joins TRBV6-5 to TRBJ2-7; perhaps TRBD1 as D (6 bases). The specimen was PBMCs from blood, collected on the day of vaccination. CDR3 protein: CASSYSLGAPYEQYF. The CDR3 DNA sequence: TGTGCCAGCAGTTACTCTCTGGGGGCCCCCTACGAGCAGTACTTC.